This is a list of T cell receptor beta chains from one sample in a study of vaccination and CD4 T cells after COVID-19. TCRdb recomputed calls from the PCR reads with MiXCR, one row per CDR3 protein. This table has about 15,000 distinct CDR3 sequences, around 78% appearing once. No cognate antigen is known for these TCRs. Sequenced material: CD4+ T cells from blood, cultured in vitro. Every receptor here comes from a human donor who had recovered from COVID-19. Both conserved end residues are part of each CDR3. Fields, in order: D gene, clone size, J gene, V gene, CDR3 DNA, CDR3 protein. D genes are given only for firm matches. Some rows mark clone size as missing; the rest say once, few, many or name a class of expanded clone.

d_gene: -; abundance: -; j_gene: TRBJ1-5; v_gene: TRBV20-1; CDR3nt: TGCAGTCCCGGAAAACTTGGTGATCAGCCCCAGCATTTT; CDR3aa: CSPGKLGDQPQHF
d_gene: TRBD1; abundance: few; j_gene: TRBJ1-1; v_gene: TRBV7-2; CDR3nt: TGTGCCAGCAGGACCGGGACAGGGGTCATGAACACTGAAGCTTTCTTT; CDR3aa: CASRTGTGVMNTEAFF
d_gene: -; abundance: -; j_gene: TRBJ2-5; v_gene: TRBV15; CDR3nt: TGTGCCACCAGCAGAGGAGGCACAGGGCAGGGGACCCAGTACTTC; CDR3aa: CATSRGGTGQGTQYF
d_gene: -; abundance: -; j_gene: TRBJ2-7; v_gene: TRBV20-1; CDR3nt: TGCAGTGTTCCGCCGGGACAGCGGGGCTCCGAGCAGTACTTC; CDR3aa: CSVPPGQRGSEQYF
d_gene: -; abundance: few; j_gene: TRBJ1-2; v_gene: TRBV7-2; CDR3nt: TGTGCCAGCAGATTGGATTATGGCTACACCTTC; CDR3aa: CASRLDYGYTF
d_gene: -; abundance: -; j_gene: TRBJ1-1; v_gene: TRBV12-3/TRBV12-4; CDR3nt: TGTGCCAGCAACCTCCTCCAACCTGAAGCTTTCTTT; CDR3aa: CASNLLQPEAFF
d_gene: -; abundance: -; j_gene: TRBJ1-3; v_gene: TRBV7-9; CDR3nt: TGTGCCAGCGCGGGCAGGTACTCTGGAAACACCATATATTTT; CDR3aa: CASAGRYSGNTIYF
d_gene: TRBD1; abundance: -; j_gene: TRBJ1-1; v_gene: TRBV20-1; CDR3nt: TGCAGTGCCGGGGGACAGTTGAACACTGAAGCTTTCTTT; CDR3aa: CSAGGQLNTEAFF
d_gene: -; abundance: -; j_gene: TRBJ2-3; v_gene: TRBV19; CDR3nt: TGTGCCAGTAGTAGTCGGGGTACAGATACGCAGTATTTT; CDR3aa: CASSSRGTDTQYF
d_gene: -; abundance: -; j_gene: TRBJ2-2; v_gene: TRBV24-1; CDR3nt: TGTGCCACCAGTAGGTCCAATAAGAGGACCGGGGAGCTGTTTTTT; CDR3aa: CATSRSNKRTGELFF
d_gene: TRBD1; abundance: few; j_gene: TRBJ1-4; v_gene: TRBV15; CDR3nt: TGTGCCACCAGCAGAGAGAAGGGGACAGGGGGCCAGAAACTGTTTTTT; CDR3aa: CATSREKGTGGQKLFF
d_gene: -; abundance: -; j_gene: TRBJ1-1; v_gene: TRBV30; CDR3nt: TGTGCCTGGACCTTGGTACTGGCCGAAGCTTTCTTT; CDR3aa: CAWTLVLAEAFF
d_gene: TRBD1; abundance: once; j_gene: TRBJ1-6; v_gene: TRBV19; CDR3nt: TGTGCCAGTAGTTCCGGACAGGGAGGTTCACCCCTCCACTTT; CDR3aa: CASSSGQGGSPLHF
d_gene: -; abundance: -; j_gene: TRBJ1-4; v_gene: TRBV11-2; CDR3nt: TGTGCCAGCAGCTCGCTCGAAAAACTGTTTTTT; CDR3aa: CASSSLEKLFF
d_gene: TRBD1; abundance: -; j_gene: TRBJ1-1; v_gene: TRBV28; CDR3nt: TGTGCCAGCAAGACAGTTCCAGGGGGCACTGAAGCTTTCTTT; CDR3aa: CASKTVPGGTEAFF
d_gene: -; abundance: -; j_gene: TRBJ1-4; v_gene: TRBV7-6; CDR3nt: TGTGCCAGCAGCTTAGGGGCAGGACCTTGGGAAAAACTGTTTTTT; CDR3aa: CASSLGAGPWEKLFF
d_gene: TRBD2; abundance: -; j_gene: TRBJ2-1; v_gene: TRBV6-1; CDR3nt: TGTGCCAGCAGTCCATACCGGACTAGCGGGAGAAACAATGAGCAGTTCTTC; CDR3aa: CASSPYRTSGRNNEQFF
d_gene: -; abundance: -; j_gene: TRBJ1-1; v_gene: TRBV20-1; CDR3nt: TGCAGTGCTATGTCAGGAAACACTGAAGCTTTCTTT; CDR3aa: CSAMSGNTEAFF
d_gene: -; abundance: -; j_gene: TRBJ1-1; v_gene: TRBV18; CDR3nt: TGTGCCAGCTCACCGGTCCTATCTAGGGCTGAAGCTTTCTTT; CDR3aa: CASSPVLSRAEAFF
d_gene: -; abundance: -; j_gene: TRBJ1-1; v_gene: TRBV7-9; CDR3nt: TGTGCCAGCATCCCAGGAGGTTGGGTAGGCACTGAAGCTTTCTTT; CDR3aa: CASIPGGWVGTEAFF
d_gene: -; abundance: -; j_gene: TRBJ1-6; v_gene: TRBV7-9; CDR3nt: TGTGCCAGCAACTCGGGACCCATCTATAATTCACCCCTCCACTTT; CDR3aa: CASNSGPIYNSPLHF
d_gene: -; abundance: -; j_gene: TRBJ1-4; v_gene: TRBV7-2; CDR3nt: TGTGCCAGCAGCTTATTTGGACGGGTCGTGGGTGAAAAACTGTTTTTT; CDR3aa: CASSLFGRVVGEKLFF
d_gene: -; abundance: -; j_gene: TRBJ1-2; v_gene: TRBV21-1; CDR3nt: TGTGCCAGCAGCAAAAGAGGCAGGGGGCTTATGTGGTATGGCTACACCTTC; CDR3aa: CASSKRGRGLMWYGYTF
d_gene: -; abundance: -; j_gene: TRBJ2-7; v_gene: TRBV29-1; CDR3nt: TGCAGCGTTGCCTTAACAGACTCCTACGAGCAGTACTTC; CDR3aa: CSVALTDSYEQYF
d_gene: -; abundance: -; j_gene: TRBJ1-5; v_gene: TRBV19; CDR3nt: TGTGCCAGTAGTATACGAGGACAGTCTAGCAATCAGCCCCAGCATTTT; CDR3aa: CASSIRGQSSNQPQHF
d_gene: -; abundance: -; j_gene: TRBJ1-2; v_gene: TRBV20-1; CDR3nt: TGCAGTGCTAGAGTCCTGCTTAGGCAGGTCTTCTATGGCTACACCTTC; CDR3aa: CSARVLLRQVFYGYTF
d_gene: TRBD1; abundance: -; j_gene: TRBJ2-2; v_gene: TRBV6-1; CDR3nt: TGTGCCAGCAGTGATACAGGGGGATCGAACACCGGGGAGCTGTTTTTT; CDR3aa: CASSDTGGSNTGELFF
d_gene: TRBD2; abundance: -; j_gene: TRBJ2-5; v_gene: TRBV20-1; CDR3nt: TGCAGTGCTAGGGGCTCGGGACTAGCGGGAGACGGCCAAGAGACCCAGTACTTC; CDR3aa: CSARGSGLAGDGQETQYF
d_gene: -; abundance: -; j_gene: TRBJ1-5; v_gene: TRBV6-2/TRBV6-3; CDR3nt: TGTGCCAGCAGTTACTCGGCTTACAATCAGCCCCAGCATTTT; CDR3aa: CASSYSAYNQPQHF
d_gene: -; abundance: few; j_gene: TRBJ1-2; v_gene: TRBV20-1; CDR3nt: TGCAGTGCTAGGAGGGGTCAGGGGCAGGGCTATGGCTACACCTTC; CDR3aa: CSARRGQGQGYGYTF
d_gene: TRBD1; abundance: once; j_gene: TRBJ1-2; v_gene: TRBV11-1; CDR3nt: TGTGCCAGCAGCGTTGGGACAGGGGACTATGGCTACACCTTC; CDR3aa: CASSVGTGDYGYTF
d_gene: -; abundance: -; j_gene: TRBJ1-1; v_gene: TRBV27; CDR3nt: TGTGCCAGCAGTCCCCGGGTGGGGGAGGGGACTGAAGCTTTCTTT; CDR3aa: CASSPRVGEGTEAFF
d_gene: TRBD2; abundance: -; j_gene: TRBJ2-5; v_gene: TRBV20-1; CDR3nt: TGCAGTGCTAGAGAGGGAGCGGGAGCTTCTGGGACCCAGTACTTC; CDR3aa: CSAREGAGASGTQYF
d_gene: -; abundance: -; j_gene: TRBJ1-2; v_gene: TRBV20-1; CDR3nt: TGCAGGCCAGGGGATACTGACTATGGCTACACCTTC; CDR3aa: CRPGDTDYGYTF
d_gene: TRBD1; abundance: -; j_gene: TRBJ1-5; v_gene: TRBV19; CDR3nt: TGTGCCAGTAGCGGGACAGGGGGCGACCAGCCCCAGCATTTT; CDR3aa: CASSGTGGDQPQHF
d_gene: -; abundance: -; j_gene: TRBJ1-2; v_gene: TRBV7-2; CDR3nt: TGTGCCAGCAGCTCCAGTGGGGGCTATGGCTACACCTTC; CDR3aa: CASSSSGGYGYTF
d_gene: TRBD1; abundance: -; j_gene: TRBJ2-2; v_gene: TRBV20-1; CDR3nt: TGCAGTGCTAGAGCAGGGGGCCACGGGGAGCTGTTTTTT; CDR3aa: CSARAGGHGELFF
d_gene: -; abundance: -; j_gene: TRBJ1-5; v_gene: TRBV6-1; CDR3nt: TGTGCCAGCAGGGATCGTAGAGGGATTAGCAATCAGCCCCAGCATTTT; CDR3aa: CASRDRRGISNQPQHF
d_gene: TRBD2; abundance: -; j_gene: TRBJ2-1; v_gene: TRBV20-1; CDR3nt: TGCAGTGCTAGACGATTCCTACGGGAGGGCCGGTATGCTGAGCAGTTCTTC; CDR3aa: CSARRFLREGRYAEQFF
d_gene: -; abundance: once; j_gene: TRBJ1-1; v_gene: TRBV7-9; CDR3nt: TGTGCCAGCAGCTCGCTTCAGGATAACACTGAAGCTTTCTTT; CDR3aa: CASSSLQDNTEAFF
d_gene: -; abundance: few; j_gene: TRBJ2-7; v_gene: TRBV28; CDR3nt: TGTGCCAGCCAATACCCGGGGGCAGGGACCCACGAGCAGTACTTC; CDR3aa: CASQYPGAGTHEQYF
d_gene: TRBD2; abundance: -; j_gene: TRBJ2-5; v_gene: TRBV4-3; CDR3nt: TGCGCCAGCAGCCAAGATTGGGCTAGCGGGAGATGGGAGACCCAGTACTTC; CDR3aa: CASSQDWASGRWETQYF
d_gene: -; abundance: -; j_gene: TRBJ2-7; v_gene: TRBV27; CDR3nt: TGTGCCAGCAGTGGCGACCCCCGACGGTCCTACGAGCAGTACTTC; CDR3aa: CASSGDPRRSYEQYF
d_gene: TRBD2; abundance: -; j_gene: TRBJ2-7; v_gene: TRBV20-1; CDR3nt: TGCAGTGTGGCAGGGAGGGGCGAGCAGTACTTC; CDR3aa: CSVAGRGEQYF
d_gene: -; abundance: -; j_gene: TRBJ1-2; v_gene: TRBV7-3; CDR3nt: TGTGCCAGCAGCCCGGGTCTTGAGGGTGGCTACACCTTC; CDR3aa: CASSPGLEGGYTF
d_gene: -; abundance: few; j_gene: TRBJ1-6; v_gene: TRBV20-1; CDR3nt: TGCAGTGCAAAAGGACCAAATCGGCCCCTCCACTTT; CDR3aa: CSAKGPNRPLHF
d_gene: -; abundance: -; j_gene: TRBJ1-6; v_gene: TRBV6-2/TRBV6-3; CDR3nt: TGTGCCAGCAGTTACGGCAGCAAAAATTCACCCCTCCACTTT; CDR3aa: CASSYGSKNSPLHF
d_gene: -; abundance: -; j_gene: TRBJ1-5; v_gene: TRBV28; CDR3nt: TGTGCCAGCAGTTCACCACAGGTTAGCAATCAGCCCCAGCATTTT; CDR3aa: CASSSPQVSNQPQHF